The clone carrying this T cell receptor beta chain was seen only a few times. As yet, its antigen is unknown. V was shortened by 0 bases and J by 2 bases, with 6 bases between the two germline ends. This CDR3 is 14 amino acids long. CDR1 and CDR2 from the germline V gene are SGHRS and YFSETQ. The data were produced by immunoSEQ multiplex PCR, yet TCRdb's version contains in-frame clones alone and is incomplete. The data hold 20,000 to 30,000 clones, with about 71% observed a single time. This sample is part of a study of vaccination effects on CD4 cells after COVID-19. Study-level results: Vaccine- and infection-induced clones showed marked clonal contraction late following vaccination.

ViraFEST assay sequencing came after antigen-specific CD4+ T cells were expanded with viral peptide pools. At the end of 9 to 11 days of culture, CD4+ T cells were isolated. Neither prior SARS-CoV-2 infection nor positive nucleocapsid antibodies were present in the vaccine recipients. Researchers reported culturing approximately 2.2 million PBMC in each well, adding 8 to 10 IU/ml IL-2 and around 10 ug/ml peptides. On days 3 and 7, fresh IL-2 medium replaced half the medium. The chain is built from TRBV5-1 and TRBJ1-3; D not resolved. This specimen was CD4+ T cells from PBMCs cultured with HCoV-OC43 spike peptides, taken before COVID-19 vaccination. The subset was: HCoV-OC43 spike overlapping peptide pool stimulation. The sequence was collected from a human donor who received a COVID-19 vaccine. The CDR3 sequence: CASSLGTTGNTIYF. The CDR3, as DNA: TGCGCCAGCAGCTTGGGGACGACTGGAAACACCATATATTTT.